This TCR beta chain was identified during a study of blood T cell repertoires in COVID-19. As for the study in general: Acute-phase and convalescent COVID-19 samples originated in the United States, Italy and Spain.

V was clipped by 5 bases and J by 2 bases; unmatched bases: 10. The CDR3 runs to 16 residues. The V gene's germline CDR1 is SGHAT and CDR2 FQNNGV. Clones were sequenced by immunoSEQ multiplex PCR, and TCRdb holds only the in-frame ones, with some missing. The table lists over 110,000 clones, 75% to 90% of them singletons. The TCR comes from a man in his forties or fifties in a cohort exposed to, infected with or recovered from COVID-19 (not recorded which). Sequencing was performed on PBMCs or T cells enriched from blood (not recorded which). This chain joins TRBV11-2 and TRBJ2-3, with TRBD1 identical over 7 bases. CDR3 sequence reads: CASSPSGTVVTDTQYF. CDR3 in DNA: TGTGCCAGCAGCCCATCCGGGACAGTAGTCACAGATACGCAGTATTTT.